The 4 T cell receptor beta chains presented below share a single source sample, sequenced in a study of blood T cell repertoires in COVID-19. Profiled with immunoSEQ multiplex PCR; TCRdb holds only in-frame clones, not every one. This repertoire shows roughly 98,000 clones, approximately 92% found once; its top ten account for 6.3%. Source material: peripheral blood. The source is a woman between 55 and 75 years old with active COVID-19.

The chain employs TRBV10-1 and TRBJ2-3; 15 bases align to TRBD2. Trimming removed 5 bases from V and 3 bases from J; junction bases left unmatched: 9. Germline values: CDR1 WNHNN, CDR2 SYGVQD (reference sequence). The CDR3 is made up of 18 amino acids. The CDR3 DNA follows: TGCGCCAGCAGTTCCGGGACTAGCGGGGGGATTGGTACAGATACGCAGTATTTT. It translates to CASSSGTSGGIGTDTQYF.

The chain combines TRBV2 with TRBJ2-7, with TRBD2 matching 8 bases. Germline lookup yields CDR1 SNHLY and CDR2 FYNNEI. This CDR3 is 15 amino acids long. V shed 7 bases and J 0 bases; nucleotides not matched to a gene: 8. The CDR3 DNA is TGTGCCAGCAAGCGGACTAGCACTTCCTCCTACGAGCAGTACTTC. As protein: CASKRTSTSSYEQYF.

This chain's CDR3 is CASSLDRTANTGELFF. The DNA of the CDR3 is TGTGCCAGCAGCTTAGACCGGACAGCGAACACCGGGGAGCTGTTTTTT. This chain links TRBV7-2 with TRBJ2-2; tentatively, D is TRBD1 (6 bases). Per germline, CDR1 SGHTA and CDR2 FQGNSA. CDR3 length: 16 amino acids. V dropped 1 base and J dropped 0 bases, with 9 bases sitting between them.

The chain joins TRBV5-1 to TRBJ2-1, with 9 bases lining up with TRBD1. CDR3 length: 14 amino acids. Germline assignment: CDR1 SGHRS and CDR2 YFSETQ. The V segment lost 3 bases and the J segment 5 bases; nucleotides outside the gene matches: 3. For the CDR3, the DNA is TGCGCCAGCAGCTCGGACAGGGGACACAATGAGCAGTTCTTC. The encoded protein is CASSSDRGHNEQFF.